These T cell receptor beta chains were read from a single sample in a study of blood T cell repertoires in COVID-19. Sequenced by immunoSEQ multiplex PCR; TCRdb stores in-frame clones only, minus some. The sample has 55,000 to 60,000 clones, about 81% seen once. Input material: peripheral blood. The receptors come from a man aged 65 to 85 with active COVID-19. Both conserved end residues are part of each CDR3. A D gene is named only where the DNA matches it firmly. Size is stated for part of the rows, as once, few or many counts, or as a class when the clone is expanded.

. TRBJ2-1 . TRBV5-6 TGTGCCAGCAGGCGGACTGGGGGGAATGAGCAGTTCTTC CASRRTGGNEQFF
. TRBJ1-1 . TRBV18 TGTGCCAGCTCACCACAAGGGCAGGGAGGAACCACTGAAGCTTTCTTT CASSPQGQGGTTEAFF
. TRBJ2-1 . TRBV9 TGTGCCAGCAGCGTAGGGGACATTGGTACCTACAATGAGCAGTTCTTC CASSVGDIGTYNEQFF
. TRBJ1-2 . TRBV19 TGTGCCAGTAGTATAACGGACAGAAACCCCTATGGCTACACCTTC CASSITDRNPYGYTF
. TRBJ1-5 . TRBV5-8 TGTGCCAGCAGCTTGGCTTACGGGGGGGCTAGCAATCAGCCCCAGCATTTT CASSLAYGGASNQPQHF
TRBD1 TRBJ1-2 . TRBV7-9 TGTGCCAGCAGCTTAGTGGGACAGGGAGCTGGCTACACCTTC CASSLVGQGAGYTF
. TRBJ2-7 once TRBV7-2 TGTGCCAGCAGCCCGTCAGGGAACGAGCAGTACTTC CASSPSGNEQYF
TRBD1 TRBJ1-6 . TRBV2 TGTGCCAGCTCGAGGACAGGGTCACCTTCACCCCTCCACTTT CASSRTGSPSPLHF
TRBD1 TRBJ2-5 . TRBV5-1 TGCGCCAGCAGCGGAGGACAGGGGATTGAGACCCAGTACTTC CASSGGQGIETQYF
TRBD1 TRBJ2-1 . TRBV19 TGTGCCAGTAGTATGGACAGGGGCAATGAGCAGTTCTTC CASSMDRGNEQFF
TRBD2 TRBJ2-7 . TRBV7-2 TGTGCCAGCAGCTTAGAACCGGGACTAGCGGGCCACGAGCAGTACTTC CASSLEPGLAGHEQYF
TRBD1 TRBJ1-2 once TRBV5-4 TGTGCCAGCAGCCCCCAGGGGGCCTATGGCTACACCTTC CASSPQGAYGYTF
TRBD1 TRBJ2-7 . TRBV23-1 TGCGCCAGCAGTCATTCTTACTCCCGGGACAGATGCTACGAGCAGTACTTC CASSHSYSRDRCYEQYF
. TRBJ2-5 . TRBV9 TGTGCCAGCAGCGTACGGGGGAGTCCGGGACAAGAGACCCAGTACTTC CASSVRGSPGQETQYF
TRBD1 TRBJ1-1 . TRBV2 TGTGCCAGCACCGTCCAGGGGGCGCTGGACACTGAAGCTTTCTTT CASTVQGALDTEAFF
. TRBJ2-7 . TRBV5-1 TGCGCCAGCAGCTTGGGAGGGGGAAACGAGCAGTACTTC CASSLGGGNEQYF
. TRBJ2-1 . TRBV6-5 TGTGCCAGCAGTACCCGACTGGCACGGGATGAGCAGTTCTTC CASSTRLARDEQFF
. TRBJ1-1 . TRBV10-3 TGTGCCATCAGCCTAGGACAGAACACTGAAGCTTTCTTT CAISLGQNTEAFF
TRBD1 TRBJ2-3 . TRBV7-6 TGTGCCAGCAGCTTAGCGGACAGGGAGGCCACAGATACGCAGTATTTT CASSLADREATDTQYF
TRBD2 TRBJ2-7 . TRBV6-6 TGTGCCAGCAGCCTTAGAAGCGGGGGATACGAGCAGTACTTC CASSLRSGGYEQYF
. TRBJ1-1 . TRBV6-2/TRBV6-3 TGTGCCAGCAGTTACTCTCCTTTCCAGAGGGGGGGAACTGAAGCTTTCTTT CASSYSPFQRGGTEAFF
. TRBJ2-5 . TRBV5-1 TGCGCCAGCAGCGCGACAGGAGAAGAGACCCAGTACTTC CASSATGEETQYF
. TRBJ1-5 . TRBV5-5 TGTGCCAGCAGCTTGGTAGGCGGAAATCAGCCCCAGCATTTT CASSLVGGNQPQHF
. TRBJ1-1 few TRBV5-6 TGTGCCAGCAGCCCCCTAGGGACAAGGAACACTGAAGCTTTCTTT CASSPLGTRNTEAFF
TRBD1 TRBJ2-2 . TRBV6-6 TGTGCCAGCAGTTACTCGGGACAGGGGGCCGGGGAGCTGTTTTTT CASSYSGQGAGELFF
. TRBJ1-3 . TRBV7-2 TGTGCCAGCAGCCCCCAGTCTTCTGGAAACACCATATATTTT CASSPQSSGNTIYF
. TRBJ1-1 . TRBV19 TGTGCCAGTAGTACCCCTGGCCAAGAAGCTTTCTTT CASSTPGQEAFF
. TRBJ1-5 once TRBV18 TGTGCCAGCTCACCAGAGCAGGGCCAGCCCCAGCATTTT CASSPEQGQPQHF
. TRBJ1-2 . TRBV9 TGTGCCAGCAGCGAAGGGACACGGAAGGTCTATGGCTACACCTTC CASSEGTRKVYGYTF
. TRBJ1-1 . TRBV9 TGTGCCAGCAGCGCGGGACATCAGAACACTGAAGCTTTCTTT CASSAGHQNTEAFF
TRBD2 TRBJ2-2 . TRBV6-1 TGTGCCAGCAGTGGAGCGGGAGTGAGTACCGGGGAGCTGTTTTTT CASSGAGVSTGELFF
. TRBJ1-6 . TRBV18 TGTGCCAGCTCACCAAAAGAACCAGAACCCCTCCACTTT CASSPKEPEPLHF
. TRBJ1-6 . TRBV7-2 TGTGCCAGCAGGGCAAACACGAATTCACCCCTCCACTTT CASRANTNSPLHF
. TRBJ2-7 . TRBV11-2 TGTGCCAGCAGGACACGCAGCGGGCCTACGCATCGGGGTGAGCAGTACTTC CASRTRSGPTHRGEQYF
. TRBJ2-3 . TRBV9 TGTGCCAGCAGCTCCAGACTAGAATCAGATACGCAGTATTTT CASSSRLESDTQYF